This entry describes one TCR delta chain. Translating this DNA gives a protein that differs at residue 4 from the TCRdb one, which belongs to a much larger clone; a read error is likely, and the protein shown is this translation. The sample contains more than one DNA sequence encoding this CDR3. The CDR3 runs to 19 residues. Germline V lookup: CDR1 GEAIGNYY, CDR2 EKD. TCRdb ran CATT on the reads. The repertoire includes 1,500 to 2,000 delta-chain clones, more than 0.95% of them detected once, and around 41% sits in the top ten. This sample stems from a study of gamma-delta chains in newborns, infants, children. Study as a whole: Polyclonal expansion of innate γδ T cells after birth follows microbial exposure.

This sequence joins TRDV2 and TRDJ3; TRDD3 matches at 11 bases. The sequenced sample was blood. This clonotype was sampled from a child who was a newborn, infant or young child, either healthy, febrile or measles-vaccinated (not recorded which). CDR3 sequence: CACGMVLGDTSWDTRQMFF. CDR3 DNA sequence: TGTGCTTGTGGCATGGTTCTGGGGGATACCTCCTGGGACACCCGACAGATGTTTTTC.